The next 14 T cell receptor beta chains were all read from a single sample in a study of Ad26.COV2.S vaccination and SARS-CoV-2 variants. Treatment: 15 to 20 received Ad26.COV2.S at low or high dose, single or two shots; about 5 received placebo; per-sample allocation not given. Samples analyzed were those drawn on day 63 after the first vaccine or placebo injection. Here immunoSEQ multiplex PCR was the method, and the copy in TCRdb shows in-frame clones only, minus some. The sample consists of around 240,000 clones, 88% of them appearing once. This sample comprised peripheral blood, obtained in a trial of Ad26.COV2.S vaccine versus placebo. The receptors stem from a person aged 18-65 years who received the Ad26.COV2.S COVID-19 vaccine or a placebo.

This clone was found a few times. This chain joins TRBV5-8 and TRBJ1-2, with 9 bases fitting TRBD1. Unmatched junction bases numbered 8, after V lost 2 bases and J lost 6 bases. Germline V gene lookup returns CDR1 SGHTS and CDR2 YDEGEE. The CDR3 totals 15 residues. CDR3 coding DNA: TGTGCCAGCAGCTTTCCGGGACAGGGAATTCATGGCTACACCTTC. Translating it yields CASSFPGQGIHGYTF.

The chain uses TRBV12-5 and TRBJ2-1; D may be TRBD2 (6 bases). The CDR3 has 14 amino acids. Trimming took 0 bases from V and 5 from J, leaving 8 bases between them. Germline CDR1 reads LGHNT; CDR2 reads FRNRAP. CDR3 in amino acids: CASGLVQRDNEQFF. As DNA, the CDR3 is TGTGCTAGTGGTTTGGTCCAGCGGGACAATGAGCAGTTCTTC.

The chain is built from TRBV5-1 and TRBJ2-4, with a possible D match to TRBD2 (5 bases). The CDR3 length is 18 residues. V shed 0 bases and J shed 0 bases, with 16 bases lying between them. Germline CDR1 reads SGHRS; CDR2 reads YFSETQ. The CDR3 reads CASSLERGMGSAKNIQYF. Here the CDR3 DNA reads TGCGCCAGCAGCTTGGAACGAGGGATGGGGTCAGCCAAAAACATTCAGTACTTC.

DNA for the CDR3: TGTGCCAGCAGCCGCCCCGGGACAGGGGATGAAAAACTGTTTTTT. Its translation is CASSRPGTGDEKLFF. The chain has TRBV3-1 (or the pseudogene TRBV3-2) and TRBJ1-4; TRBD1 aligns across 10 bases. CDR3 length: 15 residues. Trimming removed 4 bases from V and 6 bases from J; junction bases left unmatched: 5. Germline V CDR1 and CDR2: LGHDT, YNNKEL (reference sequence).

The gene calls are TRBV29-1 and TRBJ1-1, with TRBD1 matching over 7 bases. CDR1 and CDR2 (germline): SQVTM, ANQGSEA. The trim removed 8 bases at V and 1 base at J, leaving 10 bases unmatched. The CDR3 totals 14 residues. In DNA form, the CDR3 reads TGCAGCACAACTCCCGGGACAGAGAACACTGAAGCTTTCTTT. This sequence encodes CSTTPGTENTEAFF. The whole variable domain, filled in from reference TRBV29-1 and TRBJ1-1, reads SAVISQKPSRDICQRGTSLTIQCQVDSQVTMMFWYRQQPGQSLTLIATANQGSEATYESGFVIDKFPISRPNLTFSTLTVSNMSPEDSSIYLCSTTPGTENTEAFFGQGTRLTVV.

The CDR3: CASSLEGLENSPLHF. The CDR3 bases are TGCGCCAGCAGCTTGGAGGGGCTGGAAAATTCACCCCTCCACTTT. This chain links TRBV5-1 with TRBJ1-6; D may be TRBD1 (5 bases). The germline CDR1 and CDR2 sequences are SGHRS and YFSETQ. The CDR3 covers 15 residues. V lost 0 bases and J 7 bases, leaving 11 bases between the germline ends.

The chain recombines TRBV10-3 with TRBJ2-5; D is possibly TRBD1 (5 bases). V lost 3 bases to trimming and J lost 5 bases, with 16 bases between them. The CDR3 length is 15 residues. CDR1 is ENHRY and CDR2 is SYGVKD in the germline V gene. CDR3 DNA: TGTGCCATCAGTGAAGTGCTGCGACCAGGGGAGACCCAGTACTTC. Translation gives CAISEVLRPGETQYF.

The J gene is TRBJ1-2, the V gene TRBV19, with D hard to call. This CDR3 has 17 amino acids. The ends were cut back, 0 bases at V and 2 bases at J, with 16 bases in the middle. Germline V lookup: CDR1 LNHDA, CDR2 SQIVND (reference sequence). CDR3 in amino acids: CASSIEVGSGPNYGYTF. The CDR3 nucleotides are TGTGCCAGTAGTATAGAGGTGGGTTCCGGACCCAACTATGGCTACACCTTC.

This clone was observed a single time. V and J are TRBV28 and TRBJ1-1, with 7 bases matching TRBD1. In germline, CDR1 is MDHEN, CDR2 SYDVKM. The CDR3 runs to 17 residues. The trim removed 6 bases at V and 1 base at J, leaving 14 bases unmatched. The CDR3 coding sequence is TGTGCCAGCAGAAACGAAGCAGGGGGAGGCCGGAACACTGAAGCTTTCTTT. Translated, it gives CASRNEAGGGRNTEAFF. Using reference TRBV28 and TRBJ1-1 for the parts outside the CDR3, the full variable domain is DVKVTQSSRYLVKRTGEKVFLECVQDMDHENMFWYRQDPGLGLRLIYFSYDVKMKEKGDIPEGYSVSREKKERFSLILESASTNQTSMYLCASRNEAGGGRNTEAFFGQGTRLTVV.

The V call is TRBV10-3, the J call TRBJ2-3; unclear D gene. This CDR3 region has 11 residues. V was cut by 10 bases and J by 4 bases, with 9 bases left in between. CDR1 is ENHRY, CDR2 SYGVKD, per germline. CDR3 sequence (DNA): TGTGCCACCGCTTCTGCAGATACGCAGTATTTT. Encoded protein: CATASADTQYF.

The chain uses TRBV4-2 and TRBJ2-1; 9 nucleotides agree with TRBD2. The CDR3 runs 16 residues. Germline CDR1 is LGHNA and CDR2 is YNFKEQ. Trimming removed 0 bases from V and 7 bases from J; junction bases left unmatched: 7. The CDR3 DNA reads TGTGCCAGCAGCCAAGATAGGGCGGGGGGGCGGAATGAGCAGTTCTTC. Translating it yields CASSQDRAGGRNEQFF.

This chain connects TRBV28 to TRBJ2-1; 7 nucleotides agree with TRBD1. The CDR3 consists of 12 residues. Germline V CDR1 and CDR2: MDHEN, SYDVKM. The V and J ends lost 10 bases and 4 bases, in that order; junction bases with no gene match: 4. The chain's CDR3 is CATGQDYNEQFF. CDR3 nucleotide sequence: TGTGCCACCGGACAGGATTACAATGAGCAGTTCTTC.

V and J are TRBV18 and TRBJ2-1, with 11 bases identical to TRBD2. Trimming at V came to 0 bases and at J to 7 bases, leaving 2 bases not matched to a gene. The CDR3 has 15 residues. From germline, CDR1 is KGHSH and CDR2 LQKENI. The CDR3: CASSPPLAGGNEQFF. Written as DNA, the CDR3 is TGTGCCAGCTCACCACCCCTAGCGGGAGGAAATGAGCAGTTCTTC.

The chain has TRBV9 and TRBJ2-7; D is possibly TRBD2 (7 bases). The CDR3 has 15 amino acids. The V gene's germline CDR1 is SGDLS and CDR2 YYNGEE. The V gene lost 0 bases and the J gene lost 3 bases, with 13 bases spanning the gap. As DNA, the CDR3 is TGTGCCAGCAGCGTAGGTGGGGGGGCCCTCTACGAGCAGTACTTC. It is translated as CASSVGGGALYEQYF.